Each of the 5 T cell receptor beta chains below was sequenced from the same sample in a study of cytomegalovirus exposure and HLA in healthy donors. 60 Vbeta and 13 Jbeta primers were used in PCR. Measured with immunoSEQ multiplex PCR; TCRdb has only the in-frame clones, and not every one. The data show 110,000 or so clones, about 83% seen once. Sample: PBMCs. The receptor set was obtained from a man between 18 and 35 years old in good health and CMV-seronegative.

This clone has only one observation. J is TRBJ2-2 and V is TRBV7-3; TRBD2 might be the D (6 bases). Germline V gene lookup returns CDR1 SGHTA and CDR2 FQGTGA. The CDR3 has 14 residues. Trimming took 3 bases from V and 4 from J, leaving 9 bases between them. CDR3 nucleotides: TGTGCCAGCAGCTTGGGGGGAGGCACCGGGGAGCTGTTTTTT. Translating it yields CASSLGGGTGELFF.

The chain joins TRBV29-1 to TRBJ1-2; 8 nucleotides agree with TRBD1. The V and J ends lost 8 bases and 6 bases, in that order; junction bases with no gene match: 11. Per germline, CDR1 SQVTM and CDR2 ANQGSEA. The CDR3 is 13 residues long. The CDR3 is CSSRPQGAHGYTF. In DNA, the CDR3 is TGCAGCTCGAGACCCCAGGGGGCGCATGGCTACACCTTC.

This chain uses TRBV4-2 with TRBJ2-1; D call uncertain. Trimming took 0 bases from V and 3 from J, leaving 6 bases between them. Germline CDR1 is LGHNA and CDR2 is YNFKEQ. The CDR3 runs 14 residues. The CDR3 sequence: CASSQEAFYNEQFF. The CDR3 DNA is TGTGCCAGCAGCCAAGAGGCCTTCTACAATGAGCAGTTCTTC.

The chain is built from TRBV7-9 and TRBJ2-7; possible D gene TRBD1, 6 bases. The CDR3 is made up of 15 amino acids. V shed 5 bases and J shed 2 bases, with 16 bases lying between them. Germline lookup yields CDR1 SEHNR and CDR2 FQNEAQ (reference sequence). DNA of the CDR3: TGTGCCAGCAGCCACGCCAGGGGACCTACCTACGAGCAGTACTTC. Its protein product is CASSHARGPTYEQYF.

The chain has TRBV15 and TRBJ2-1; 8 positions agree with TRBD2. With 1 base clipped from V and 5 bases from J, the junction kept 10 bases outside the gene matches. The CDR3 extends over 17 amino acids. Germline loops: CDR1 LNHNV, CDR2 YYDKDF (reference sequence). The CDR3 is CATSRGAGGGRDNEQFF. The CDR3 DNA follows: TGTGCCACCAGCAGAGGTGCGGGAGGCGGGAGAGACAATGAGCAGTTCTTC.